This paragraph covers one T cell receptor beta chain sequence. These data come from a study of identical twins. The V and J ends lost 3 bases and 0 bases respectively, with 10 bases between them. The CDR3 loop spans 15 amino acids. Germline V gives CDR1 SGHRS, CDR2 YFSETQ. TCRdb itself ran the 5' RACE reads through MiXCR, one entry per CDR3 protein. The data hold approximately 530,000 distinct CDR3 sequences, with around 22% observed a single time. These data were also filed under a second study, of yellow fever vaccine responses in identical twins.

The chain employs TRBV5-1 and TRBJ1-3; D remains unclear. Sequencing used CD4+ T cells sorted from blood. The receptor's source is a woman between 18 and 30 years old in good health. The CDR3 DNA sequence: TGCGCCAGCAGCTACGGACCGAACTCTGGAAACACCATATATTTT. Its translation is CASSYGPNSGNTIYF. Looking up the rest from reference TRBV5-1 and TRBJ1-3 gives the full variable domain: KAGVTQTPRYLIKTRGQQVTLSCSPISGHRSVSWYQQTPGQGLQFLFEYFSETQRNKGNFPGRFSGRQFSNSRSEMNVSTLELGDSALYLCASSYGPNSGNTIYFGEGSWLTVV.